A single sample is the source of the 8 T cell receptor beta chains below, sequenced in a study of cytomegalovirus exposure and HLA in healthy donors. PCR used 60 Vbeta primers and 13 Jbeta primers. Clones were sequenced by immunoSEQ multiplex PCR, and TCRdb holds only the in-frame ones, with some missing. Of 150,000 to 200,000 clones detected, 65% to 85% appear once; the ten largest clones hold just under 3%. Material for sequencing was PBMCs. The receptors were gathered from a woman aged 45-60 years in good health and CMV-seropositive.

The chain recombines TRBV15 with TRBJ2-2, with D possibly being TRBD1 (5 bases). The CDR3 length is 14 residues. CDR1 and CDR2 from the germline V gene are LNHNV and YYDKDF (reference sequence). The V end lost 1 base, the J end lost 5 bases, and 8 bases lay between the germline ends. The DNA of the CDR3 is TGTGCCACCAGCAGAGTAGGGGAAACCGGGGAGCTGTTTTTT. Its protein is CATSRVGETGELFF.

The J gene is TRBJ2-3, the V gene TRBV7-2, with TRBD2 matching 9 bases. This CDR3 is 15 amino acids long. The V and J ends lost 3 bases and 2 bases, in that order; junction bases with no gene match: 3. From germline, CDR1 is SGHTA and CDR2 FQGNSA. The CDR3 DNA sequence: TGTGCCAGCAGCTTTAGCGGGGGTAACACAGATACGCAGTATTTT. As protein: CASSFSGGNTDTQYF. Filled out from reference TRBV7-2 and TRBJ2-3, the complete variable domain reads GAGVSQSPSNKVTEKGKDVELRCDPISGHTALYWYRQSLGQGLEFLIYFQGNSAPDKSGLPSDRFSAERTGGSVSTLTIQRTQQEDSAVYLCASSFSGGNTDTQYFGPGTRLTVL.

V gene TRBV7-9 combines with J gene TRBJ1-2; D ambiguous. The CDR3 is made up of 14 amino acids. Germline V CDR1 and CDR2: SEHNR, FQNEAQ (reference sequence). V gave up 1 base and J gave up 4 bases, with 10 bases separating them. Here the CDR3 reads CASSLGAGSYGYTF. The DNA of the CDR3 is TGTGCCAGCAGCTTAGGGGCAGGTAGCTATGGCTACACCTTC.

A single count supports this clone. The chain recombines TRBV5-1 with TRBJ1-2; 9 positions match TRBD1. In germline, CDR1 is SGHRS, CDR2 YFSETQ. J lost 4 bases, V lost 4 bases, and 14 bases had no gene match. This CDR3 region has 17 residues. The CDR3 is CASSPGTGTGKSYGYTF. DNA of the CDR3: TGCGCCAGCAGCCCTGGTACTGGGACAGGGAAGAGCTATGGCTACACCTTC. Full variable domain (remainder filled in from reference TRBV5-1 and TRBJ1-2): KAGVTQTPRYLIKTRGQQVTLSCSPISGHRSVSWYQQTPGQGLQFLFEYFSETQRNKGNFPGRFSGRQFSNSRSEMNVSTLELGDSALYLCASSPGTGTGKSYGYTFGSGTRLTVV.

The genes are TRBV7-2 and TRBJ2-5; no clear D. The V gene lost 5 bases and the J gene lost 2 bases, with 12 bases spanning the gap. The CDR3 loop spans 14 amino acids. Germline assignment: CDR1 SGHTA and CDR2 FQGNSA. The CDR3 loop is CASSPSLVQETQYF. CDR3 sequence (DNA): TGTGCCAGCAGCCCGTCCCTAGTTCAAGAGACCCAGTACTTC.

The chain uses TRBV6-5 and TRBJ1-2, with no clear D. Germline values: CDR1 MNHEY, CDR2 SVGAGI. The CDR3 covers 16 residues. Trimming stripped 0 bases from V and 2 bases from J, with 13 bases between. CDR3: CASSYSRVRENYGYTF. CDR3 sequence (DNA): TGTGCCAGCAGTTACTCGAGGGTTCGGGAGAACTATGGCTACACCTTC.

This clone came up a few times. This chain links TRBV9 with TRBJ1-1, with D possibly TRBD1 on 6 matching bases. Germline CDR1 reads SGDLS; CDR2 reads YYNGEE. This CDR3 has 15 residues. V lost 3 bases, J lost 0 bases, and 12 bases lay in between. The chain's CDR3 is CASSERQEMNTEAFF. Here the CDR3 DNA reads TGTGCCAGCAGCGAGCGACAGGAGATGAACACTGAAGCTTTCTTT. The full variable domain, its missing parts supplied by reference TRBV9 and TRBJ1-1, is DSGVTQTPKHLITATGQRVTLRCSPRSGDLSVYWYQQSLDQGLQFLIQYYNGEERAKGNILERFSAQQFPDLHSELNLSSLELGDSALYFCASSERQEMNTEAFFGQGTRLTVV.

The chain uses TRBV11-3 and TRBJ2-1; a weak D match, TRBD2 (6 bases). Trimming took 1 base from V and 6 from J, leaving 10 bases between them. This CDR3 is 14 amino acids long. Germline V gives CDR1 SGHNT, CDR2 YENEEA. The CDR3 here is CASSLAGRGNEQFF. The CDR3 DNA is TGTGCCAGCAGCTTAGCGGGGCGGGGCAATGAGCAGTTCTTC.